The sequence of this T cell receptor (beta chain) was determined in a study of T cell changes during pregnancy in multiple sclerosis. Using immunoSEQ multiplex PCR, the repertoire was profiled, and TCRdb retains in-frame clones only, with some absent. The sample yields some 97,000 clones, over 80% seen once. The sample in question was peripheral blood, obtained after pregnancy. The clonotype originates from a female donor with multiple sclerosis, enrolled in a pregnancy study.

Written as DNA, the CDR3 is TGTGCCAGCGGCTGGAGAAGCCAAGAGACCCAGTACTTC. Translated, it gives CASGWRSQETQYF. This chain uses TRBV6-6 with TRBJ2-5; D gene uncertain. V was shortened by 8 bases and J by 1 base, with 11 bases between the two germline ends. CDR1 is MNHNY and CDR2 is SVGAGI in the germline V gene (reference sequence). This CDR3 has 13 amino acids.